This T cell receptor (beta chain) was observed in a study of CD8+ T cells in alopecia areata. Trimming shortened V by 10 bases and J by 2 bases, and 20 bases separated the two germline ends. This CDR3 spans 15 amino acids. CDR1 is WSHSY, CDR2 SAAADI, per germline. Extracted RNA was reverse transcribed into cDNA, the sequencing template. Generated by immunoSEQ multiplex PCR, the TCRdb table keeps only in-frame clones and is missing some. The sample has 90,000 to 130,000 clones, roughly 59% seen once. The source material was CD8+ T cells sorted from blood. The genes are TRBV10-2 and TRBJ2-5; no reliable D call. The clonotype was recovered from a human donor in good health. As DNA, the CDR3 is TGCGCCATCTTTGAAGAAGGACCCACACAAGAGACCCAGTACTTC. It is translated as CAIFEEGPTQETQYF.